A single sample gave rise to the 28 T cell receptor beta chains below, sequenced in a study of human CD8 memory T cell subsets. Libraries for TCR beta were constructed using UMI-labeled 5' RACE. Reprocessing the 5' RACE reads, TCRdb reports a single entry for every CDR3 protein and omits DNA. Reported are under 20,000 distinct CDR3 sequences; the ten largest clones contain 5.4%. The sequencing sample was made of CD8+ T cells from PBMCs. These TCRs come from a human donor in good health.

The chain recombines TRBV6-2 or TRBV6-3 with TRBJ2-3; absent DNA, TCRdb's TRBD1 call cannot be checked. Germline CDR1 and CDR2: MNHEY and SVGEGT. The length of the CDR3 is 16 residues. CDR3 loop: CASSQYGGRGADTQYF.

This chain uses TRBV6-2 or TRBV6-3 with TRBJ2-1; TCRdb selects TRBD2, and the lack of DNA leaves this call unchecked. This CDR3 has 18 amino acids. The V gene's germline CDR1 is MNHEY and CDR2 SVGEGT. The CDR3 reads CASSYSVSSGRSRDEQFF.

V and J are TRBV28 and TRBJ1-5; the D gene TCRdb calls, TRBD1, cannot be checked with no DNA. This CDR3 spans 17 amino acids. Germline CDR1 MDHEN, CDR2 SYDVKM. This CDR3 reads CASSPNGQVLSNQPQHF. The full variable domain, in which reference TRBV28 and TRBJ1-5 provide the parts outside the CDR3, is DVKVTQSSRYLVKRTGEKVFLECVQDMDHENMFWYRQDPGLGLRLIYFSYDVKMKEKGDIPEGYSVSREKKERFSLILESASTNQTSMYLCASSPNGQVLSNQPQHFGDGTRLSIL.

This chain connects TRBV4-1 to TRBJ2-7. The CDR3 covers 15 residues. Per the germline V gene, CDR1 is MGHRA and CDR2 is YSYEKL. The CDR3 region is CASSQDRSDAYEQYF.

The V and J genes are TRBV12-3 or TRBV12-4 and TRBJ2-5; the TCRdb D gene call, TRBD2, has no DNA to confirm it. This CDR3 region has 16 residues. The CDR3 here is CASSLWDSGGRETQYF.

This CDR3 reads CASSEGLATQETQYF. The chain combines TRBV2 with TRBJ2-5; TCRdb outputs TRBD2, but without DNA this stays unchecked. This CDR3 is built from 15 residues. Germline CDR1 reads SNHLY; CDR2 reads FYNNEI.

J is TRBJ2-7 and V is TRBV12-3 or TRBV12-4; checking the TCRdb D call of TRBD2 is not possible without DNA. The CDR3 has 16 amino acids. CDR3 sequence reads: CASSPYLSGATYEQYF.

CDR3 sequence: CASSPHSSGANTGELFF. The genes are TRBV7-8 and TRBJ2-2; TCRdb gives TRBD2 as the D gene, but with no DNA this cannot be confirmed. The CDR3 is 17 residues long. CDR1 and CDR2 (germline): SGHVS, FQNEAQ.

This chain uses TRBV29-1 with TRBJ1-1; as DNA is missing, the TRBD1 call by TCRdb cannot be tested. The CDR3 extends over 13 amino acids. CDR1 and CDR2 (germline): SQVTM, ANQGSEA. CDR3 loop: CSVQGDLNTEAFF. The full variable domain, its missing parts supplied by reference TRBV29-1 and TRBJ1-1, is SAVISQKPSRDICQRGTSLTIQCQVDSQVTMMFWYRQQPGQSLTLIATANQGSEATYESGFVIDKFPISRPNLTFSTLTVSNMSPEDSSIYLCSVQGDLNTEAFFGQGTRLTVV.

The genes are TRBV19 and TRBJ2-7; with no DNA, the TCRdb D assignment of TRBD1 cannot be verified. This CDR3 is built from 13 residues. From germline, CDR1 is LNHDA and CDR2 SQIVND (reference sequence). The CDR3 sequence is CASSRPGAYEQYF. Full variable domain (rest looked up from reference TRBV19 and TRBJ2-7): DGGITQSPKYLFRKEGQNVTLSCEQNLNHDAMYWYRQDPGQGLRLIYYSQIVNDFQKGDIAEGYSVSREKKESFPLTVTSAQKNPTAFYLCASSRPGAYEQYFGPGTRLTVT.

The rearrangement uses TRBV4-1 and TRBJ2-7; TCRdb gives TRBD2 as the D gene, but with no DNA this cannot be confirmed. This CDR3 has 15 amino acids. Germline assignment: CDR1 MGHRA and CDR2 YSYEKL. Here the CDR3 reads CASSQPASGLYEQYF.

The CDR3: CASRDADRNLYGYTF. The chain combines TRBV19 with TRBJ1-2; TCRdb proposes TRBD1, but this gene call is untestable without DNA. The CDR3 sequence is 15 residues long. CDR1 and CDR2 from the germline V gene are LNHDA and SQIVND (reference sequence).

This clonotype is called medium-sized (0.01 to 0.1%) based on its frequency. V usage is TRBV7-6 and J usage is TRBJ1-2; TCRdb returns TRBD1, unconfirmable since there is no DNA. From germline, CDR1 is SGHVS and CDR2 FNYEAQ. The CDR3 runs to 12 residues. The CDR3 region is CASSKGDMDYTF.

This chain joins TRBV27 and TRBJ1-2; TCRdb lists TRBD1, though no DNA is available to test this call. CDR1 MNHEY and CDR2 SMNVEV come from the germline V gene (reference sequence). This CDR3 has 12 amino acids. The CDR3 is CASSSGTYGYTF.

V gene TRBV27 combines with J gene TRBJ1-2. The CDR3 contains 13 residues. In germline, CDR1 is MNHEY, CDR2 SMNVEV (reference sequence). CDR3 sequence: CASSFRGKDGYTF.

CDR3 sequence: CASSSTRGHQADTQYF. The J gene is TRBJ2-3, the V gene TRBV5-5; lacking DNA, the TRBD1 call made by TCRdb goes unchecked. CDR1 and CDR2 from the germline V gene are SGHKS and YYEKEE (reference sequence). The CDR3 covers 16 residues.

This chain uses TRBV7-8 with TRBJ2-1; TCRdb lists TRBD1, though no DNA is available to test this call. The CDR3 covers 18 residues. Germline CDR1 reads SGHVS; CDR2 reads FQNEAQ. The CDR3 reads CASSLDEGWGISYNEQFF.

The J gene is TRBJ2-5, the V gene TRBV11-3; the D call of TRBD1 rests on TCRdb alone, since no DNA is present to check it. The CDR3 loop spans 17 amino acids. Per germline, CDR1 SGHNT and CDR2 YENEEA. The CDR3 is CASSPGTAGGPQETQYF.

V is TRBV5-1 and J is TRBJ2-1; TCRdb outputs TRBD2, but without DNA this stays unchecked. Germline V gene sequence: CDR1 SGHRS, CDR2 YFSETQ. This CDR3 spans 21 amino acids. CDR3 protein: CASSLMQSGGASSRSYNEQFF. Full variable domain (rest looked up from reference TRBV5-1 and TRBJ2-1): KAGVTQTPRYLIKTRGQQVTLSCSPISGHRSVSWYQQTPGQGLQFLFEYFSETQRNKGNFPGRFSGRQFSNSRSEMNVSTLELGDSALYLCASSLMQSGGASSRSYNEQFFGPGTRLTVL.

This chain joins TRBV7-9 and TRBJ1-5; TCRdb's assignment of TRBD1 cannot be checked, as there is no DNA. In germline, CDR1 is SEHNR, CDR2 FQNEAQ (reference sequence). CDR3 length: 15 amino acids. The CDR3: CASSSERGYNQPQHF.

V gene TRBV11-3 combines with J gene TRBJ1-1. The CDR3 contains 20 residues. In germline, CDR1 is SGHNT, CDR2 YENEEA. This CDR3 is CASSLDWAQAEFDMNTEAFF.

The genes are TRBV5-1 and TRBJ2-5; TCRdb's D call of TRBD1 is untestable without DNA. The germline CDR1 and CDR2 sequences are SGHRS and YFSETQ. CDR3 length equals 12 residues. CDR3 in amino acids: CASSLKGETQYF.

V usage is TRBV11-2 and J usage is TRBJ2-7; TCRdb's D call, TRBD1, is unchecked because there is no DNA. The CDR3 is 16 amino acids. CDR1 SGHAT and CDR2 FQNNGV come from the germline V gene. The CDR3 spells CASSLEDIQTTYEQYF.

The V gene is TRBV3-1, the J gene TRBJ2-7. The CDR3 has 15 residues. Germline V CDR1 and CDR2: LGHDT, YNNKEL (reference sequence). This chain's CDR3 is CASSQVQRGSSEQYF.

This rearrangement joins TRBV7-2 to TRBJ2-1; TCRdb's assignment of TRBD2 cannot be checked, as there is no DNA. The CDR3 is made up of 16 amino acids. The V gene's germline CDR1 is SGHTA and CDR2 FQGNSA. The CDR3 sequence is CASSLSSGGSYNEQFF.

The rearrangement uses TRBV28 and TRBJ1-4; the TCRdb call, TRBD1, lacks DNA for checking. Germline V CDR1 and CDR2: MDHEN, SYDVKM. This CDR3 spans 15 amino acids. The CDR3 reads CASSPPGVPNEKLFF.

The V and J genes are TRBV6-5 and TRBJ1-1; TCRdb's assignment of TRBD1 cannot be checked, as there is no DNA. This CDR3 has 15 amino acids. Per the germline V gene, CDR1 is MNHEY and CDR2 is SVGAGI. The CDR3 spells CASSYIQGSNTEAFF.

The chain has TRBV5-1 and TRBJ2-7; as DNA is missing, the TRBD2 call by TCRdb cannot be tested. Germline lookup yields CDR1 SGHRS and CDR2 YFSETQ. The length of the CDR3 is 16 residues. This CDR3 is CASSNGLAGGGYEQYF.